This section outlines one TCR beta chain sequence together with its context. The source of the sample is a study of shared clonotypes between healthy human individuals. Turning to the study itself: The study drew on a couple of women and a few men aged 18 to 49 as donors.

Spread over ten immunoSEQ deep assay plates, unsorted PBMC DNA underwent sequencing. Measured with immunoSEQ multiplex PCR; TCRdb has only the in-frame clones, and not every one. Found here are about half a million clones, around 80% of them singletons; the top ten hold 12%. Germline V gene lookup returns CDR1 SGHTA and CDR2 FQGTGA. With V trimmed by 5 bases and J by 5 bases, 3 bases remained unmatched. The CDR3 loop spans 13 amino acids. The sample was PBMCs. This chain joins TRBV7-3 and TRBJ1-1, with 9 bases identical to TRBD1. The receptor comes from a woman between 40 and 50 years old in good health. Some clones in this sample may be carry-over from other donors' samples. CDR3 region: CASSPTGGTEAFF. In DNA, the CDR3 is TGTGCCAGCAGCCCGACAGGGGGGACTGAAGCTTTCTTT.